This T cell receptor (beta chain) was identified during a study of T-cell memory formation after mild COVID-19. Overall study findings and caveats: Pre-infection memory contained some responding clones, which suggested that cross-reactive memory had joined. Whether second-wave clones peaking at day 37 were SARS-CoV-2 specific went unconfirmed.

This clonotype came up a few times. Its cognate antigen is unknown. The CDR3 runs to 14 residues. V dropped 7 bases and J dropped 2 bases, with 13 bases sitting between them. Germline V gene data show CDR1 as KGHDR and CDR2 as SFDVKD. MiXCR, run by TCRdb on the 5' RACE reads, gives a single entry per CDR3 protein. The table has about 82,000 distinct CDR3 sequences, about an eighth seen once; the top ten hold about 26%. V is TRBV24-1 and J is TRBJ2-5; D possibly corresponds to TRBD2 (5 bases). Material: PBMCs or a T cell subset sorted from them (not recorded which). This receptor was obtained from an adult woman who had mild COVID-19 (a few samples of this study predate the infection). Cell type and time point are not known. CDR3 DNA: TGTGCCACCAGCTACGGGGAACGGCAAGAGACCCAGTACTTC. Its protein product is CATSYGERQETQYF.